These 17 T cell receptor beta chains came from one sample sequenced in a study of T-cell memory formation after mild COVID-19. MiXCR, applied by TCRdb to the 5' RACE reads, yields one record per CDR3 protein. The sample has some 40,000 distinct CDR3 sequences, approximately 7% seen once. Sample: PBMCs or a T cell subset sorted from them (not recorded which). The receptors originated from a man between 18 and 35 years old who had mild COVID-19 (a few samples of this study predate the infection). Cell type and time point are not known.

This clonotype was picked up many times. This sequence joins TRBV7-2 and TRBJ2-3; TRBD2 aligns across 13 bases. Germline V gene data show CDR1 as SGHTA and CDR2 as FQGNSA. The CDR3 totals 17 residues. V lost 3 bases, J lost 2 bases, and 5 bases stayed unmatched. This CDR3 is CASSLTSGGILTDTQYF. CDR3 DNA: TGTGCCAGCAGCTTGACTAGCGGGGGGATTCTCACAGATACGCAGTATTTT.

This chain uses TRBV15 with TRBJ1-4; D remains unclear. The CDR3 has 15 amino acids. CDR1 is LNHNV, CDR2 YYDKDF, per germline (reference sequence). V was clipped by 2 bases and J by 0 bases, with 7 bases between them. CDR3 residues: CATSRPGSTNEKLFF. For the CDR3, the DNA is TGTGCCACCAGCAGACCGGGATCAACTAATGAAAAACTGTTTTTT.

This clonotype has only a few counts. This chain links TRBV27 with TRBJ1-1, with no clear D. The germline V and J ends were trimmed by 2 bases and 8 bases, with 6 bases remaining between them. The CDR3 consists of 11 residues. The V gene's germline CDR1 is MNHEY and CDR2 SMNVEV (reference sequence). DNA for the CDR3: TGTGCCAGCAGTTTAGAGGGCGAAGCTTTCTTT. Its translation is CASSLEGEAFF.

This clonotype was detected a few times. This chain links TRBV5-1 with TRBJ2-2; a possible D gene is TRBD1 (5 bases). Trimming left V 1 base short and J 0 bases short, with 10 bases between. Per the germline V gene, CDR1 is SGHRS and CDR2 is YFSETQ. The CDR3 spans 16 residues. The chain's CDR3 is CASSLRNRTNTGELFF. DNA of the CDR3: TGCGCCAGCAGCTTGAGGAACAGGACGAACACCGGGGAGCTGTTTTTT.

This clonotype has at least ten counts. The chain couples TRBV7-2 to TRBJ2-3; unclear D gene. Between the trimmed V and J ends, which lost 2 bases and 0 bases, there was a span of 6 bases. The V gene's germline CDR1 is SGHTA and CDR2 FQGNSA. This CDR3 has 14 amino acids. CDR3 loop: CASSLSASTDTQYF. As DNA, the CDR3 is TGTGCCAGCAGCTTATCAGCTAGCACAGATACGCAGTATTTT.

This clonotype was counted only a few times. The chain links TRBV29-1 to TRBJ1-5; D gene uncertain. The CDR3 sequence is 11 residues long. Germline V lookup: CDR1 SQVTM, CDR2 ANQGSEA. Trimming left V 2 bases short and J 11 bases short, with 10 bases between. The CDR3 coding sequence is TGCAGCGTTGAAATCGGGAAGGCCCAGCATTTT. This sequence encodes CSVEIGKAQHF. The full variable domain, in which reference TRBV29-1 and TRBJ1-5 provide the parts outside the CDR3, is SAVISQKPSRDICQRGTSLTIQCQVDSQVTMMFWYRQQPGQSLTLIATANQGSEATYESGFVIDKFPISRPNLTFSTLTVSNMSPEDSSIYLCSVEIGKAQHFGDGTRLSIL.

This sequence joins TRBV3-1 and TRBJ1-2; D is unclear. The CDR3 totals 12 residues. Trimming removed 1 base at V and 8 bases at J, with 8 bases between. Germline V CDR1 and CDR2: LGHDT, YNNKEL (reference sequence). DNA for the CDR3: TGTGCCAGCAGCCAAGGTGAGGAAGGCTACACCTTC. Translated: CASSQGEEGYTF.

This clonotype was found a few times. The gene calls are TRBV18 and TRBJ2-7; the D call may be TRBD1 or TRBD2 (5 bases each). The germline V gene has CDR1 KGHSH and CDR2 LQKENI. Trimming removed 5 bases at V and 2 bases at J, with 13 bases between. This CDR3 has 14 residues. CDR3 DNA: TGTGCCAGCTCAACCGGGACGGAACCCTACGAGCAGTACTTC. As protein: CASSTGTEPYEQYF.

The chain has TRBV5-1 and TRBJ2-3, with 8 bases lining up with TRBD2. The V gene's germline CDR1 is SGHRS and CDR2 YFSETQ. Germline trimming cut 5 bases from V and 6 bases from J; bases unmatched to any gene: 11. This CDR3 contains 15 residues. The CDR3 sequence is CASSGGRGDYDTQYF. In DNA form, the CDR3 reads TGCGCCAGCAGTGGCGGGCGGGGGGACTATGATACGCAGTATTTT.

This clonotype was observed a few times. The CDR3 sequence: CSAYTGETDTQYF. The CDR3 nucleotides are TGCAGTGCTTATACAGGGGAAACAGATACGCAGTATTTT. The rearrangement joins TRBV20-1 to TRBJ2-3; 7 bases line up with TRBD1. V shed 5 bases, J shed 3 bases, and the junction held 5 bases outside the gene matches. The CDR3 is made up of 13 amino acids. Germline V CDR1 and CDR2: DFQATT, SNEGSKA (reference sequence).

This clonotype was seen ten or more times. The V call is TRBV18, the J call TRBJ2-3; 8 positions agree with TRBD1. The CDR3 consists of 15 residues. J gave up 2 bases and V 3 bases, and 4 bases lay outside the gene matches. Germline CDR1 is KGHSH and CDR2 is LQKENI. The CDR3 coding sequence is TGTGCCAGCTCACCCAGGGGGCCAGCCACAGATACGCAGTATTTT. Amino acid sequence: CASSPRGPATDTQYF.

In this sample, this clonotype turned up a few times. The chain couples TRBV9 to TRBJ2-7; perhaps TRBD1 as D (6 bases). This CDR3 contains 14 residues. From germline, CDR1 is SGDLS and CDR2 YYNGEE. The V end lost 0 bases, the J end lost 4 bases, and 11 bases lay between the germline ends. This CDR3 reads CASSVEGQGYEQYF. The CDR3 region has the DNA TGTGCCAGCAGCGTAGAGGGCCAGGGGTACGAGCAGTACTTC.

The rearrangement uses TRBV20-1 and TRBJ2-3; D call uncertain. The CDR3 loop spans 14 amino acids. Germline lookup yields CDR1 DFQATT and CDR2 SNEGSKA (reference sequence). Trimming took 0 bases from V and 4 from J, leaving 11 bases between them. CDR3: CSARDQELADTQYF. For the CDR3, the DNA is TGCAGTGCTAGAGATCAGGAGTTGGCAGATACGCAGTATTTT.

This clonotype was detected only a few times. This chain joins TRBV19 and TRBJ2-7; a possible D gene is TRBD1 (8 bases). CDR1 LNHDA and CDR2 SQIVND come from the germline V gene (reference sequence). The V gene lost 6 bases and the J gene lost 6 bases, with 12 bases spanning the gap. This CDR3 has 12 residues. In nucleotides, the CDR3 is TGTGCCAGTAGCAGCGGGACAGGCGAGCAGTACTTC. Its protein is CASSSGTGEQYF.

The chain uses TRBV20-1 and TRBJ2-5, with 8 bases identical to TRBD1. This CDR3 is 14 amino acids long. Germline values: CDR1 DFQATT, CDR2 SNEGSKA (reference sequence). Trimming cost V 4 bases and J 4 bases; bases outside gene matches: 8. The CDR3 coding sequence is TGCAGTGCTAACCCAGGGGGCACGGGAGAGACCCAGTACTTC. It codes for CSANPGGTGETQYF.

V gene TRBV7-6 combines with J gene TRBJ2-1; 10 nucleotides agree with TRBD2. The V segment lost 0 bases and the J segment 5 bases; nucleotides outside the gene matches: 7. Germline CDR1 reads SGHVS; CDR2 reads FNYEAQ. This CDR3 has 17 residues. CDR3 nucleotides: TGTGCCAGCAGCTTAGCGCGCGTAGCGGGGGGCCACAATGAGCAGTTCTTC. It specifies CASSLARVAGGHNEQFF. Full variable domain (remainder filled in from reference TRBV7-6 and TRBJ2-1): GAGVSQSPRYKVTKRGQDVALRCDPISGHVSLYWYRQALGQGPEFLTYFNYEAQQDKSGLPNDRFSAERPEGSISTLTIQRTEQRDSAMYRCASSLARVAGGHNEQFFGPGTRLTVL.

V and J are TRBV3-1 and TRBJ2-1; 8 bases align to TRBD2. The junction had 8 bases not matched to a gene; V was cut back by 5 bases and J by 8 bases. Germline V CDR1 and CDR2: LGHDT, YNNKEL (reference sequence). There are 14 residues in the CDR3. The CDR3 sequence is CASSSRTSRDEQFF. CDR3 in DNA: TGTGCCAGCAGCTCCAGGACTAGCAGGGATGAGCAGTTCTTC.